This record looks at one T cell receptor (beta chain) sequence and its context. This clone's antigen is unknown. No much larger clone is present one base from it, and per-base qualities are unavailable. The data stem from a study of OX40 agonist ivuxolimab in advanced cancers. As for the study more broadly: Ivuxolimab, which targeted the costimulatory receptor OX40 (CD134), was an agonistic, fully human IgG2 monoclonal antibody. Intravenous ivuxolimab was administered to patients every 2 weeks at six dose levels: 0.01, 0.1, 0.3, 1.5, 3 and 10 mg/kg. Of the approximately 50 dose-escalation patients, hepatocellular carcinoma was present in around 20, melanoma in approximately 15, renal cell carcinoma in 9 and head and neck cancer in 9. The dose-escalation cohort was 80% to 90% male with a mean age of around 64 years, ranging from roughly 23 to 85. Patients were allowed to have had prior anti-PD-1, anti-PD-L1 or anti-CTLA-4 therapy, and less than 45% of the dose-escalation patients had previously received checkpoint inhibitors. Partial responses occurred in three dose-escalation patients: two with cutaneous melanoma and one with hepatocellular carcinoma. Peripheral TCRbeta sequencing was intended to test whether TCR sequence diversity was altered and clonal T-cell expansion was caused by ivuxolimab. The paper reports the monotherapy dose-escalation portion (N of about 50 patients) of the phase I ivuxolimab trial. What the authors observed across the whole study: At doses of 0.1 to 3.0 mg/kg, clonal expansion of both CD4+ and CD8+ blood T cells was observed from baseline to week 6. After ivuxolimab, CD8+ T cells had more expanded clones than CD4+ T cells on average. Partial responders in the 0.1-3.0 mg/kg groups had among the lowest normalized peripheral clonal expansion, especially among CD8+ T cells. Antigen specificity was not determined for the clonally expanded peripheral T cells. Low levels of normalized T-cell clonal expansion were also seen in some nonresponding patients.

To sequence the TCRbeta CDR3 region, genomic DNA was isolated from the sorted cells. TCRbeta CDR3 regions were sequenced using the immunoSEQ Assay. TCRdb limited this immuneACCESS table to in-frame rearrangements with V and J called. A share of clones is missing; checked studies link under half to unresolved V genes, and the rest is unexplained. Present in this sample are 80,000 to 100,000 clones, around 90% of which were seen just once. 0.5% to 0.65% of the sample belongs to the ten largest clones. The trial excluded patients who had a history of autoimmune disease or who were on systemic immunosuppression. Peripheral blood for TCR sequencing was drawn from every dose cohort at baseline, at cycle 4 day 1 and at cycle 7 day 1. Samples were obtained from an open-label, multicenter, first-in-human phase I dose-escalation trial of ivuxolimab. Adults with locally advanced or metastatic melanoma, renal cell, hepatocellular, or head and neck squamous cell carcinoma were enrolled in the trial. Before TCR sequencing, CD4+ T cells and CD8+ T cells were sorted from peripheral blood as separate populations.

The germline V gene encodes CDR1 GTSNPN and CDR2 SVGIG (reference sequence). Its CDR3 holds 13 amino acids, cysteine through phenylalanine. Only CDR3 DNA is held: 39 bases, read in frame from base 1. Trimming costs V 0 bases and J 0 bases, and their ends lie 5 bases apart. The chain is made from TRBV30 and TRBJ1-1, with the D gene too uncertain to name. The source was CD4+ or CD8+ T cells sorted from blood, collected in a trial of the OX40 agonist ivuxolimab. The TCR originated in an adult with an advanced solid tumor such as melanoma, head and neck, liver or kidney cancer. The sequence in DNA is TGTGCCTGGAGTGTGTTGGTGAACACTGAAGCTTTCTTT. This yields the protein CAWSVLVNTEAFF.